These T cell receptor beta chains were read from a single sample in a study of shared clonotypes between healthy human individuals. Libraries were prepared by immunoSEQ multiplex PCR; TCRdb keeps only in-frame clonotypes and omits some of them. The profile shows 2 million to 2.5 million clones, just over 90% of them singletons. Sequenced material: naive CD8+ T cells from PBMCs. The receptors stem from a man between 18 and 35 years old in good health. Some clones in this sample may be carry-over from other donors' samples. CDR3s include the opening cysteine and the closing phenylalanine or tryptophan. The D gene is left open where the match is weak. Clone sizes are given selectively: once, few, many, or a class where the clone is expanded.

clone_size j_call v_call d_call cdr3_length cdr3_aa cdr3_nt
NA TRBJ2-7 TRBV4-3 NA 14 CASSQARGDYEQYF TGCGCCAGCAGCCAAGCGAGGGGTGACTACGAGCAGTACTTC
NA TRBJ2-1 TRBV5-4 NA 14 CASSRALPYNEQFF TGTGCCAGCAGCCGGGCCCTCCCCTACAATGAGCAGTTCTTC
NA TRBJ2-7 TRBV6-5 NA 16 CASSYSFGDSSYEQYF TGTGCCAGCAGTTACTCGTTCGGCGACAGCTCCTACGAGCAGTACTTC
NA TRBJ2-7 TRBV6-1 NA 15 CASSAVQGMGGEQYF TGTGCCAGCAGTGCCGTACAGGGGATGGGGGGGGAGCAGTACTTC
once TRBJ2-1 TRBV27 NA 14 CASMTSGSYNEQFF TGTGCCAGCATGACTAGTGGCTCCTACAATGAGCAGTTCTTC
NA TRBJ1-5 TRBV19 NA 14 CASARGLPWEPQHF TGTGCCAGCGCCCGGGGACTGCCGTGGGAGCCCCAGCATTTT
once TRBJ1-1 TRBV7-9 TRBD1 15 CASSPDRTGRTEAFF TGTGCCAGCAGTCCCGACAGGACAGGGAGGACTGAAGCTTTCTTT
NA TRBJ2-1 TRBV15 TRBD2 17 CATSRGPGGGRFNEQFF TGTGCCACCAGCAGAGGGCCCGGGGGCGGGAGGTTTAATGAGCAGTTCTTC
NA TRBJ1-5 TRBV6-6 TRBD1 14 CASSRQGINQPQHF TGTGCCAGCAGTCGACAGGGAATCAATCAGCCCCAGCATTTT
NA TRBJ2-2 TRBV27 NA 12 CASRPEGGELFF TGTGCCAGCAGGCCGGAGGGGGGGGAGCTGTTTTTT
NA TRBJ2-7 TRBV15 NA 15 CATSARGREVGEQYF TGTGCCACCAGCGCCAGGGGGCGGGAGGTTGGCGAGCAGTACTTC
NA TRBJ2-1 TRBV14 TRBD2 16 CASSQVASGRPGEQFF TGTGCCAGCAGCCAAGTGGCTAGCGGGAGACCTGGTGAGCAGTTCTTC
NA TRBJ2-7 TRBV2 NA 20 CASLGDPPPELGSRAYEQYF TGTGCCAGCCTGGGGGACCCGCCCCCCGAGTTAGGGAGCAGAGCCTACGAGCAGTACTTC
NA TRBJ2-1 TRBV7-9 TRBD2 13 CASSSAGVNEQFF TGTGCCAGCAGCTCAGCGGGAGTTAATGAGCAGTTCTTC
NA TRBJ2-7 TRBV19 TRBD1 14 CASKPPGQGFEQYF TGTGCCAGTAAACCCCCGGGACAGGGTTTCGAGCAGTACTTC
NA TRBJ2-7 TRBV4-1 NA 17 CASSQDWPGLASYEQYF TGCGCCAGCAGCCAAGATTGGCCGGGCCTTGCATCCTACGAGCAGTACTTC
NA TRBJ2-7 TRBV7-9 NA 12 CASSSLLYEQYF TGTGCCAGCAGTTCCCTCCTCTACGAGCAGTACTTC
once TRBJ2-1 TRBV11-2 NA 16 CASSLDQRVSYNEQFF TGTGCCAGCAGCTTAGACCAGCGGGTCTCCTACAATGAGCAGTTCTTC
NA TRBJ2-1 TRBV7-8 NA 17 CASSLFPARGSYNEQFF TGTGCCAGCAGCTTATTTCCCGCCCGTGGATCCTACAATGAGCAGTTCTTC
NA TRBJ2-6 TRBV9 NA 16 CASSPFVGAGANVLTF TGTGCCAGCAGTCCCTTTGTGGGGGCTGGGGCCAACGTCCTGACTTTC
NA TRBJ2-6 TRBV5-1 NA 19 CASSHRTDAENSGANVLTF TGCGCCAGCAGCCACCGGACGGACGCGGAGAACTCTGGGGCCAACGTCCTGACTTTC
NA TRBJ1-1 TRBV19 TRBD1 15 CASSIVRGQNTEAFF TGTGCCAGTAGTATAGTGAGGGGGCAGAACACTGAAGCTTTCTTT
NA TRBJ2-1 TRBV27 NA 15 CASSLLDRVSNEQFF TGTGCCAGCAGTTTGTTGGATAGGGTTTCCAATGAGCAGTTCTTC
NA TRBJ2-2 TRBV28 NA 15 CASSSHSGDTGELFF TGTGCCAGCAGTTCCCATTCGGGGGACACCGGGGAGCTGTTTTTT
NA TRBJ2-2 TRBV7-2 TRBD1 15 CASSQGTGVTGELFF TGTGCCAGCAGTCAAGGGACAGGGGTCACCGGGGAGCTGTTTTTT
NA TRBJ2-2 TRBV5-1 NA 15 CASSLQKMNTGELFF TGCGCCAGCAGCTTGCAGAAGATGAACACCGGGGAGCTGTTTTTT
NA TRBJ2-7 TRBV5-3 NA 15 CARDPPASRLYEQYF TGTGCCAGAGATCCCCCGGCTAGCAGACTGTACGAGCAGTACTTC
NA TRBJ2-7 TRBV6-6 NA 14 CASSYGGQVYEQYF TGTGCCAGCAGTTACGGGGGTCAGGTTTACGAGCAGTACTTC
NA TRBJ2-3 TRBV5-1 TRBD1 15 CASYLRQGALDTQYF TGCGCCAGCTACCTGAGACAGGGGGCGTTAGATACGCAGTATTTT
NA TRBJ1-4 TRBV11-2 NA 15 CASSSRQSENEKLFF TGTGCCAGCAGCTCGCGACAGTCCGAGAATGAAAAACTGTTTTTT
NA TRBJ1-1 TRBV19 TRBD1 15 CASSPARGRVAEAFF TGTGCCAGTAGCCCCGCCAGGGGGCGGGTGGCCGAAGCTTTCTTT
NA TRBJ2-7 TRBV27 TRBD2 16 CASRFMGTAGVYEQYF TGTGCCAGCAGATTTATGGGGACTGCGGGGGTCTACGAGCAGTACTTC
NA TRBJ1-1 TRBV27 NA 11 CASSRGPEAFF TGTGCCAGCAGCCGGGGCCCTGAAGCTTTCTTT
NA TRBJ1-5 TRBV19 NA 14 CASSSRQSNQPQHF TGTGCCAGTAGTTCGCGACAAAGCAATCAGCCCCAGCATTTT
once TRBJ1-5 TRBV27 NA 14 CASSVGSSNQPQHF TGTGCCAGCAGCGTCGGGAGTAGCAATCAGCCCCAGCATTTT
NA TRBJ2-3 TRBV6-1 NA 13 CASSELAGDTQYF TGTGCCAGCAGTGAACTAGCTGGAGATACGCAGTATTTT
NA TRBJ2-5 TRBV7-9 TRBD2 19 CASSLALRLAGATQETQYF TGTGCCAGCAGCTTAGCGCTTAGACTAGCGGGAGCAACCCAAGAGACCCAGTACTTC
NA TRBJ1-1 TRBV27 NA 14 CASSFGGLNTEAFF TGTGCCAGCAGTTTCGGGGGACTGAACACTGAAGCTTTCTTT
NA TRBJ1-4 TRBV2 NA 15 CASLRAPGRSEKLFF TGTGCCAGCCTCAGGGCGCCGGGGCGATCGGAAAAACTGTTTTTT
once TRBJ1-4 TRBV27 NA 16 CASSSLPGTLSEKLFF TGTGCCAGCAGTTCGCTACCCGGGACCTTAAGTGAAAAACTGTTTTTT